The clone carrying this T cell receptor (beta chain) was observed at least ten times. No antigen is known for it. Preparation of the TCRbeta library involved a method that used unique molecular identifiers. TCRdb reprocessed the PCR reads via MiXCR and lists one record per CDR3 protein. The sample carries 220,000 or so distinct CDR3 sequences, 7.5% to 9.5% recorded once. The data stem from a study of T-cell reconstitution after alpha-beta-depleted transplantation in children. Whole-study findings and limits: The high TCRbeta diversity at day 60 in some patients came from surviving recipient T cells and thymic progenitors.

The CDR3 is 12 amino acids. Per the germline V gene, CDR1 is ENHRY and CDR2 is SYGVKD. The V gene lost 8 bases and the J gene lost 6 bases, with 14 bases spanning the gap. The TCR originated in a male patient between 10 and 17 years old who had a stem cell transplant for acute lymphoblastic leukemia, so the T cells may come from the graft donor. The sample was PBMCs, mostly from graft donor cells, taken 180 days after TCRalphabeta/CD19-depleted stem cell transplant. The chain couples TRBV10-3 to TRBJ2-7; D possibly corresponds to TRBD2 (7 bases). CDR3 sequence: CAIWGGGSEQYF. DNA for the CDR3: TGTGCCATCTGGGGAGGGGGATCCGAGCAGTACTTC.